Listed below are T cell receptor beta chains from one sample, sequenced in a study of type 1 and type 2 diabetes patients. TCRdb independently ran MiXCR on the multiplex PCR reads; one entry per CDR3 protein. The table includes 250,000 or so distinct CDR3 sequences, around 47% detected once. Specimen: peripheral blood mononuclear cells (PBMCs). These receptors were obtained from a man between 18 and 29 years old with type 2 diabetes. CDR3s include the opening cysteine and the closing phenylalanine or tryptophan. The D gene is left open where the match is weak. The size of a clone is reported for some rows only, either as once, few or many, or as a class for expanded clones.

cdr3_nt | cdr3_aa | d_call | clone_size | j_call | v_call
TGTGCCAGCAGCTACCGTTCGGGACCAGGGGGTACTGAAGCTTTCTTT | CASSYRSGPGGTEAFF | TRBD1 | . | TRBJ1-1 | TRBV7-2
TGTGCCAGCAAACGGATGAACACTGAAGCCTTCTTT | CASKRMNTEAFF | . | few | TRBJ1-1 | TRBV27
TGTGCCAGCAGCTGGGAAAGCACTGAAGCTTTCTTT | CASSWESTEAFF | . | . | TRBJ1-1 | TRBV7-9
TGCAGTGCTAGAGAGAGACCGGGCAATCAGCCCCAGCATTTT | CSARERPGNQPQHF | . | . | TRBJ1-5 | TRBV20-1
TGTGCCAGCAGCCAACATCGGGGGCAGCCTGACTACGAGCAGTACTTC | CASSQHRGQPDYEQYF | . | . | TRBJ2-7 | TRBV14
TGTGCCAGTAGTATGCGGCGGTCTTTGGATGGCTACACCTTC | CASSMRRSLDGYTF | . | few | TRBJ1-2 | TRBV19
TGTGCCAGCAGCGTAACAGGCACCGGGGAGCTGTTTTTT | CASSVTGTGELFF | . | . | TRBJ2-2 | TRBV9
TGCAGCGTTGCCCCCGACAGGCCCCTCTACGAGCAGTACTTC | CSVAPDRPLYEQYF | . | . | TRBJ2-7 | TRBV29-1
TGTGCCAGTAGTATAGATCCCCGGGACAGGGGGCGAGAAGATACGCAGTATTTT | CASSIDPRDRGREDTQYF | TRBD1 | . | TRBJ2-3 | TRBV19
TGTGCCAGCAGTGTCCCTACTAGCGGGAGTCGGTCAGATACGCAGTATTTT | CASSVPTSGSRSDTQYF | TRBD2 | few | TRBJ2-3 | TRBV2
TGTGCCAGCAGTACAGGGATGAACTACGAGCAGTACTTC | CASSTGMNYEQYF | . | . | TRBJ2-7 | TRBV6-1
TGTGCCAGCAGCTTAGCGCCGGAAACCGGGGAGCTGTTTTTT | CASSLAPETGELFF | . | once | TRBJ2-2 | TRBV7-2
TGTGCCAGCTGGAGGGTCACCAATTCACCCCTCCACTTT | CASWRVTNSPLHF | . | . | TRBJ1-6 | TRBV6-1
TGTGCCAGCAGTGGTTGGAATAATTCACCCCTCCACTTT | CASSGWNNSPLHF | . | . | TRBJ1-6 | TRBV25-1
TGTGCCAGCAGTTTACAGGGAGCGGGCTCACCCCTCCACTTT | CASSLQGAGSPLHF | . | few | TRBJ1-6 | TRBV12-3/TRBV12-4
TGTGCCAGCAGCCTAGCAGGAGTCCTGGAGACCCAGTACTTC | CASSLAGVLETQYF | . | few | TRBJ2-5 | TRBV7-6
TGTGCCAGCGCTAGGTCCAGATCGAACAATTCACCCCTCCACTTT | CASARSRSNNSPLHF | . | few | TRBJ1-6 | TRBV12-3/TRBV12-4
TGTGCCAGTAGGGCGACAGGGTCCTACAATGAGCAGTTCTTC | CASRATGSYNEQFF | TRBD1 | many | TRBJ2-1 | TRBV19
TGCGCCAGCAGCCCCCGGACTAGCGGGAGCTCCTACGAGCAGTACTTC | CASSPRTSGSSYEQYF | TRBD2 | . | TRBJ2-7 | TRBV5-1
TGCGCCAGCAGAGAGTGGCAGGAGTACGAGCAGTACTTC | CASREWQEYEQYF | . | once | TRBJ2-7 | TRBV10-2
TGTGCCAGTACCAAATATCCGGGGGGAAATCGGAATCAGCCCCAGCATTTT | CASTKYPGGNRNQPQHF | . | . | TRBJ1-5 | TRBV19
TGCAGTGCTTTGGGACCGAGCACTGAAGCTTTCTTT | CSALGPSTEAFF | . | . | TRBJ1-1 | TRBV20-1
TGCAGTGCTGGGGTGTTTTTAGCGGGAGCGCCAGATACGCAGTATTTT | CSAGVFLAGAPDTQYF | TRBD2 | . | TRBJ2-3 | TRBV20-1
TGTGCCTGGAGTATATTCACGACCTACGAGCAGTACTTC | CAWSIFTTYEQYF | . | . | TRBJ2-7 | TRBV7-9
TGTGCCAGCAGCCCACAGTCGGGCTCCTATAATTCACCCCTCCACTTT | CASSPQSGSYNSPLHF | . | . | TRBJ1-6 | TRBV7-6
TGTGCCAGCAGTTCGACAGGGAAGGGACTTAGCGCGCAGTATTTT | CASSSTGKGLSAQYF | . | . | TRBJ2-3 | TRBV12-3/TRBV12-4
TGTGCCAGCAGCCAAGCCGGGGACAGGGTGAACACTGAAGCTTTCTTT | CASSQAGDRVNTEAFF | TRBD1 | few | TRBJ1-1 | TRBV7-2
TGTGCCAGCAGCTTGGGCGCCGGGACAGGGGTGTCACCCCTCCACTTT | CASSLGAGTGVSPLHF | TRBD1 | . | TRBJ1-6 | TRBV7-8
TGTGCCAGCAGCCAGAGCTGGGGCACTGAAGCTTTCTTT | CASSQSWGTEAFF | . | . | TRBJ1-1 | TRBV14
TGTGCCACCGGGGATCAGCCCCAGCATTTT | CATGDQPQHF | . | . | TRBJ1-5 | TRBV27
TGCGCCAGCAGCCCCTCCGGGGGGGAGAATCAGCCCCAGCATTTT | CASSPSGGENQPQHF | . | . | TRBJ1-5 | TRBV4-3
TGTGCCAGCAGCTTAGATAGGGACCAGGCGTCGGGCTACACCTTC | CASSLDRDQASGYTF | . | . | TRBJ1-2 | TRBV7-9
TGTGCCAGCCTCAAAACCGGGACAGGGGACTACGAGCAGTACTTC | CASLKTGTGDYEQYF | TRBD1 | . | TRBJ2-7 | TRBV7-8
TGTGCCAGCAGTTACACGGGGGGCCCTAACTATGGCTACACCTTC | CASSYTGGPNYGYTF | . | . | TRBJ1-2 | TRBV6-6
TGCAGTGCTAGACTAGCCCGCACAGATACGCAGTATTTT | CSARLARTDTQYF | . | . | TRBJ2-3 | TRBV20-1
TGTGCCACCAGCAGAGGGGCCTCAGTATCACTGCACGAGCAGTACTTC | CATSRGASVSLHEQYF | . | many | TRBJ2-7 | TRBV15
TGTGCCAGCAGCTTCGGGGGCCCCGATACGCAGTATTTT | CASSFGGPDTQYF | . | few | TRBJ2-3 | TRBV7-3
TGTGCCAGCATGCAGGGGAGCCCTGGAAACACCATATATTTT | CASMQGSPGNTIYF | . | . | TRBJ1-3 | TRBV2
TGCGCCAGCAACCAGGGTGGTGAGCAGTTCTTC | CASNQGGEQFF | . | . | TRBJ2-1 | TRBV10-2
TGCGCCAGCAGCCCATCCGGGACAGGGTCAGGCGAGCAGTACTTC | CASSPSGTGSGEQYF | TRBD1 | . | TRBJ2-7 | TRBV4-1
TGTGCCAGCAGTTACTCTTCGACTGAAAAACTGTTTTTT | CASSYSSTEKLFF | . | once | TRBJ1-4 | TRBV6-5
TGTGCCAGCAGTGACAGGAATCATAATGAAAAACTGTTTTTT | CASSDRNHNEKLFF | . | . | TRBJ1-4 | TRBV28
TGCAGTGCTAGAGATCCGACTAGCGGACCCTACGAGCAGTACTTC | CSARDPTSGPYEQYF | TRBD2 | . | TRBJ2-7 | TRBV20-1
TGTGCCAGCATTCCTTATAGCGGGGGAACAGATACGCAGTATTTT | CASIPYSGGTDTQYF | TRBD2 | . | TRBJ2-3 | TRBV27
TGCAGCGTTGGACAGGCTAATGAAAAACTGTCTTTT | CSVGQANEKLSF | . | . | TRBJ1-4 | TRBV29-1
TGTGCCAGCAGCTTAGTCGCTAGCGGGAAGACAGATACGCAGTATTTT | CASSLVASGKTDTQYF | TRBD2 | . | TRBJ2-3 | TRBV11-3
TGTGCCAGCAGAGGCAGAGGGACAGGGAAAGAGACCCAGTACTTC | CASRGRGTGKETQYF | TRBD1 | . | TRBJ2-5 | TRBV7-8
TGTGCCAGCAGCCAACGAGACTGGGGCTACAATGAGCAGTTCTTC | CASSQRDWGYNEQFF | . | . | TRBJ2-1 | TRBV7-2
TGTGCCAGCAGCCTAGACAGGGGAGGGGGCTACACCTTC | CASSLDRGGGYTF | TRBD1 | few | TRBJ1-2 | TRBV28
TGCAGTGCTAGGCAAGGAGGGAAGACCAATCAGCCCCAGCATTTT | CSARQGGKTNQPQHF | . | . | TRBJ1-5 | TRBV20-1
TGCAGTGCTAGAGATCGCGGGACAGGGGAAACCGGGGAGCTGTTTTTT | CSARDRGTGETGELFF | TRBD1 | few | TRBJ2-2 | TRBV20-1
TGTGCCAGCAGTTCCCCGGGGTTTAGAGGAGATACGCAGTATTTT | CASSSPGFRGDTQYF | . | . | TRBJ2-3 | TRBV28
TGTGCCAGCAGAGGAGGCAGGGGGTCCACTGAAGCTTTCTTT | CASRGGRGSTEAFF | TRBD1 | many | TRBJ1-1 | TRBV2
TGTGCCAGCAGTTTATTAGGGGTCGACTCACCCCTCCACTTT | CASSLLGVDSPLHF | . | . | TRBJ1-6 | TRBV7-3